These 2 T cell receptor beta chains came from one sample sequenced in a study of cytomegalovirus exposure and HLA in healthy donors. The method was immunoSEQ multiplex PCR; TCRdb's version includes in-frame clones alone and lacks a portion of them. The profile shows 150,000 to 200,000 clones, around 87% of them singletons. The material sequenced was PBMCs. Source of these receptors: a woman in her 30s in good health and CMV-seronegative.

The rearrangement links TRBV2 to TRBJ2-2, with D possibly matching TRBD1 (5 bases). This CDR3 spans 14 amino acids. In germline, CDR1 is SNHLY, CDR2 FYNNEI. The germline V and J ends were trimmed by 5 bases and 1 base, with 8 bases remaining between them. CDR3 sequence reads: CASSQGRNTGELFF. In DNA, the CDR3 is TGTGCCAGCAGTCAGGGTAGGAACACCGGGGAGCTGTTTTTT.

This clone was observed a handful of times. CDR3 in amino acids: CASSLWSGNAYNEQFF. CDR3 nucleotides: TGTGCCAGCAGCTTGTGGTCAGGGAACGCCTACAATGAGCAGTTCTTC. The V gene is TRBV5-5, the J gene TRBJ2-1; possible D gene TRBD1, 5 bases. The CDR3 runs to 16 residues. From germline, CDR1 is SGHKS and CDR2 YYEKEE (reference sequence). Deletions cut 1 base from V and 2 bases from J, with 13 bases between.